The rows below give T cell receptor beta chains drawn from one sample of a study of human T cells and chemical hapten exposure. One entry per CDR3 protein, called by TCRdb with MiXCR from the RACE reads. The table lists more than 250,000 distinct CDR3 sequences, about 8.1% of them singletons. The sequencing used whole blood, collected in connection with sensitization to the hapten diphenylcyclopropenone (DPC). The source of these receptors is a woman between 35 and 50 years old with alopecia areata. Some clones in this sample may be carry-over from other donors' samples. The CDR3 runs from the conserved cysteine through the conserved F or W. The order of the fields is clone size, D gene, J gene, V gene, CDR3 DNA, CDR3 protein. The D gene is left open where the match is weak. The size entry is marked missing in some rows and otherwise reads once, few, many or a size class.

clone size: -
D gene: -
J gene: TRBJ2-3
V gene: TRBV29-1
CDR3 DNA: TGCAGCGCCCGGACCGGAGCCAGCACAGATACGCAGTATTTT
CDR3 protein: CSARTGASTDTQYF

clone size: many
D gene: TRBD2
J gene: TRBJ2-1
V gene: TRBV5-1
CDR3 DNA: TGCGCCAGCAGCTTGGGTGGTAGCGGGAGATTGTACAATGAGCAGTTCTTC
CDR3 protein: CASSLGGSGRLYNEQFF

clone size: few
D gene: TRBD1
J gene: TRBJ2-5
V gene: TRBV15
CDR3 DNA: TGTGCCACCAGCAGGAGGACAGGGAAAGAGACCCAGTACTTC
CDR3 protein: CATSRRTGKETQYF

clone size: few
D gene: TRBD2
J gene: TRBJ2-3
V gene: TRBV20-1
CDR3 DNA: TGCAGTGCTAGAGATTACACTAGCGGGAGATCAGTTTTAGATACGCAGTATTTT
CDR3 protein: CSARDYTSGRSVLDTQYF

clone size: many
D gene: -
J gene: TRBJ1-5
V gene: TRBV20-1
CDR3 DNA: TGCAGTGCTAGAGGGTCAACAGGGAGGGAGCCCCAGCATTTT
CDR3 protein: CSARGSTGREPQHF

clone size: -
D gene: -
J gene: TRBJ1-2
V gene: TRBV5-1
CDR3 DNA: TGCGCCAGCAGCCCCATTGGGAGCTATGGCTACACCTTC
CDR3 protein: CASSPIGSYGYTF

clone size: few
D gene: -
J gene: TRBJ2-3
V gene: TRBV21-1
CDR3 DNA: TGTGCCAGCGAATGGGAGTCTGACAGGAGCACAGATACGCAGTATTTT
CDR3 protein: CASEWESDRSTDTQYF

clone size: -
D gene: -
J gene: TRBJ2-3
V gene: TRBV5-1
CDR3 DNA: TGCGCCAGCAGCCTGCCCGGGACTAGCACAGATACGCAGTATTTT
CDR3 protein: CASSLPGTSTDTQYF

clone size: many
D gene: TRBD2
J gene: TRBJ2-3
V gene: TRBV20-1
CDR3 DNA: TGCAGTGCTGATTCCGGGACTAGCGGGATCTCTACGCAGTATTTT
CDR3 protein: CSADSGTSGISTQYF

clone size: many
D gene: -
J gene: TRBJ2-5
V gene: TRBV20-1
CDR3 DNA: TGCAGTGCAAGGTCCGAAGGAGAGACCCAGTACTTC
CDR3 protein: CSARSEGETQYF

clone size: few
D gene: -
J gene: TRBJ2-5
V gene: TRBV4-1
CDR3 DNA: TGCGCCAGCAGAGATACAGGGTCCCAAGAGACCCAGTACTTC
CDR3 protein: CASRDTGSQETQYF

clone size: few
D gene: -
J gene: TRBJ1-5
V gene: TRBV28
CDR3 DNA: TGTGCCAGCAGTTATTCTTCTCGGGGGGATGATCAGCCCCAGCATTTT
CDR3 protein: CASSYSSRGDDQPQHF

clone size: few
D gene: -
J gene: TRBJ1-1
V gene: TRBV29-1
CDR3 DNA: TGCAGCGTTGATAGGGGGATGAACACTGAAGCTTTCTTT
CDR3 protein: CSVDRGMNTEAFF

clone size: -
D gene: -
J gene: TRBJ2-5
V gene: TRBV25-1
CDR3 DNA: TGTGCCAGCAGCCTACAGGGGGGGCATGGGGCCCAGTACTTC
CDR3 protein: CASSLQGGHGAQYF